Below, one T cell receptor (beta chain) is given with its context. This clonotype was detected many times. It lacks a known antigen. Base qualities are not recorded, but no much larger clone differs from it by a single base. The CDR3 measures 12 amino acids from cysteine to phenylalanine. The CDR3 DNA has 36 bases and is translated from base 1. Reading the germline V gene gives CDR1 SNHLY and CDR2 FYNNEI. V gives up 4 bases and J gives up 7 bases, and the segment between their germline ends measures 8 bases. The data were taken from a study of regulatory T cells in long-lasting Graves disease (dated by TCRdb to the early 2020s). About the study as a whole: To count as having persistent Graves' disease, a patient had to have received antithyroid drug treatment for over 5 years with TSH receptor autoantibodies remaining persistently positive. In the clinical cohort, patients with persistent Graves' disease had used antithyroid drugs for an average of roughly 10 years. Peripheral blood TCR sequencing and RNA sequencing compared persistent Graves' disease patients with newly diagnosed Graves' disease patients. The study was registered as a clinical trial and conducted in China. TCR sequencing covered some 13 persistent and about 20 newly diagnosed Graves' disease patients, some 35 samples in total. Overall study outcomes, separate from this receptor: A larger number of public clonotypes was shared among persistent patients (2,741) than among newly diagnosed patients (about 990). Sequencing and analysis were limited to the TCR beta chain. The authors acknowledged the small sample size as a limitation that may reduce accuracy. Because the primary lesion, thyroid tissue, could not be accessed, the study looked at peripheral blood alone. Lower TCR Shannon entropy and fewer highly expanded clones were observed in persistent Graves' disease patients than in newly diagnosed patients, which suggested clonal expansion. Persistent disease showed preferential use of TRBV28, TRBJ1-2 and TRBJ2-5, whereas newly diagnosed disease favored TRBV20-1 and TRBJ2-1.

Library generation was performed with multiplex PCR. Sequencer: Illumina HiSeq 4000. TCR beta libraries were built with iRepertoire HTBI primers and Arm-PCR amplification of CDR3 regions. PCR products were gel purified before sequencing. The study's processing was this. A total of 62 TRBV and 14 TRBJ segments were identified across samples and were used for gene usage analysis of CDR3 amino acid clonotypes. Filtered high-quality paired reads were merged into contigs using COPE and FqMerger. BLAST was used to align contigs to IMGT TRBV, TRBD and TRBJ reference genes, with CDR3 defined following IMGT. Any clonotype with a frequency above 0.1% was counted as a highly expanded clone. Repertoire diversity was measured by Shannon entropy, and V-J evenness by the Gini coefficient. Public clonotypes were defined as clonotypes shared by more than one individual. In-frame beta chains were kept once TCRdb had trimmed the public reads at Q25 with fastp and called clones with MiXCR. Identical CDR3 protein sequences are pooled into one entry, listed with their most common genes and DNA. The V and J calls here are based on TCRdb, not the publication. Present in this sample are about 470,000 distinct CDR3 sequences, roughly 21% of which were seen just once. The ten biggest clones cover less than 9% of the sample.

The sample's time point label, in plain terms: persistent/refractory GD, antithyroid drugs over 5 years with positive TRAb. RNA was extracted from PBMCs in TRIzol for both TCR sequencing and RNA sequencing. Graves' disease was diagnosed according to American Thyroid Association guidelines. The patients came from an endocrinology department in Xi'an, China. Each patient gave roughly 8.4 milliliters of peripheral blood, collected in an EDTA anticoagulant tube. Ficoll Paque Plus density gradient separation was used to isolate PBMCs, and no further T cell sorting was performed. RNA quality was checked with an Agilent 2100 Bioanalyzer and agarose gel, and concentration with a NanoDrop 2000.

Recombination connected TRBV2 to TRBJ2-4; there is no confident call for the D gene. The source of this sequence is a female donor with Graves disease. The material was peripheral blood mononuclear cells (PBMCs), obtained when the disease was refractory, from a patient treated with antithyroid drugs. The CDR3 region has the sequence CASSVGGNIQYF. The bases are TGTGCCAGCAGTGTCGGTGGGAACATTCAGTACTTC.